The clone carrying this T cell receptor beta chain was seen at least ten times. The target antigen is unknown. These data originate in a study of identical twins. Notes on the study in general: Invariant T cells like MAIT and iNKT could partly confound the zero-insertion analyses.

Trimming took off 7 bases at V and 4 bases at J, with 15 bases between the two ends. This CDR3 is 14 amino acids long. The germline V gene encodes CDR1 ENHRY and CDR2 SYGVKD. TCRdb re-called the 5' RACE reads through MiXCR, storing one row per CDR3 protein. This sample has roughly 200,000 distinct CDR3 sequences; less than 8% occur once, and the top ten carry about 1.9%. Everyone who gave samples was a healthy Caucasian. This sample also belongs to another study, concerning yellow fever vaccine responses in identical twins. That investigation notes: Reportedly, the response of twins' T cells to the vaccine seemed partly convergent, partly personalized.

Material for sequencing was memory (CD45RO+) T cells sorted from blood. The chain has TRBV10-3 and TRBJ2-3; the D gene could be TRBD1 or TRBD2 (6 bases each). This clonotype was sampled from a woman younger than 35 in good health. The CDR3 sequence is CAINTGRDADTQYF. The CDR3 region has the DNA TGTGCCATCAATACAGGGCGGGACGCAGATACGCAGTATTTT.